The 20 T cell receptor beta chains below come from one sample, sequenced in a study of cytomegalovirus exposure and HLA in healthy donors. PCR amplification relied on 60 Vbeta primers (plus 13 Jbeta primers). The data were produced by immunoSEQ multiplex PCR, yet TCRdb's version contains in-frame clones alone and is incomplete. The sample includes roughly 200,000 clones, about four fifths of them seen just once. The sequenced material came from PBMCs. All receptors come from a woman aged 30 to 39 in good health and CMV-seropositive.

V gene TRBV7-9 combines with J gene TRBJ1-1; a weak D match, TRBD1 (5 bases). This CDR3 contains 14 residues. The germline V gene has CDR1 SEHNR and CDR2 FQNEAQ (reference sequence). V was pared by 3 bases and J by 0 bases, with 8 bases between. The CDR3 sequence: CASSLGGMNTEAFF. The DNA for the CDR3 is TGTGCCAGCAGCTTGGGGGGGATGAACACTGAAGCTTTCTTT.

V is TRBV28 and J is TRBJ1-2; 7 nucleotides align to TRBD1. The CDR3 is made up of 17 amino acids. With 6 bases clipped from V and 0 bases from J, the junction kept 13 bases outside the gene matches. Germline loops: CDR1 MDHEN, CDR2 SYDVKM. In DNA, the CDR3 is TGTGCCAGCAGCTCTCGTACAGGGGCCCGAGCTAACTATGGCTACACCTTC. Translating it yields CASSSRTGARANYGYTF.

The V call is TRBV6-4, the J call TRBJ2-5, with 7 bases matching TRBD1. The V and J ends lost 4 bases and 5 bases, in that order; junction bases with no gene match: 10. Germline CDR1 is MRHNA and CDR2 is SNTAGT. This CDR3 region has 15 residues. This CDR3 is CASSAQTGFEETQYF. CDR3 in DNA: TGTGCCAGCAGTGCCCAGACAGGGTTCGAGGAGACCCAGTACTTC.

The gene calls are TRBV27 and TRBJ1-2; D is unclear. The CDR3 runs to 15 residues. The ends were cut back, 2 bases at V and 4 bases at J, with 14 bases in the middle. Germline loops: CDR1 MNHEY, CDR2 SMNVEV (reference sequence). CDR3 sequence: CASSLLSRMGYGYTF. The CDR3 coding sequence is TGTGCCAGCAGTTTACTTTCCAGGATGGGCTATGGCTACACCTTC.

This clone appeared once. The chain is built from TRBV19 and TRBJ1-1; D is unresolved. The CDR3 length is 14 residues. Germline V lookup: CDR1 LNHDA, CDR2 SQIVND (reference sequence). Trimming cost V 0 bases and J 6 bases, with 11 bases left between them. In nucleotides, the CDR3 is TGTGCCAGTAGTATAGACGGGGAGGCGGCTGAAGCTTTCTTT. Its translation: CASSIDGEAAEAFF.

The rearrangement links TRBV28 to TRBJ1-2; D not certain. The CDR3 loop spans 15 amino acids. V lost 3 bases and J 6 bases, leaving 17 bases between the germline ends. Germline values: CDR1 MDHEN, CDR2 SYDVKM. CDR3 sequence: CASSFIIGRVNGYTF. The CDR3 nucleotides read TGTGCCAGCAGTTTCATTATTGGCCGTGTCAATGGCTACACCTTC.

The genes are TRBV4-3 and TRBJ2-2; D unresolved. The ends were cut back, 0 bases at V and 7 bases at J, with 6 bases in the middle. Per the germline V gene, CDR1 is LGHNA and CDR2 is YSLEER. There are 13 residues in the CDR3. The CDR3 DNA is TGCGCCAGCAGCCAAGATAGAGTCGGGGAGCTGTTTTTT. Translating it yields CASSQDRVGELFF.

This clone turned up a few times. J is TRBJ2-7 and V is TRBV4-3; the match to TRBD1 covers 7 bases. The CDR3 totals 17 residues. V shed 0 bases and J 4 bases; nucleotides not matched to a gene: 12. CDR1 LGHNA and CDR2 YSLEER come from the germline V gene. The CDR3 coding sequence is TGCGCCAGCAGCCAAGATCCCCCCCAGGGGGTAGCGTACGAGCAGTACTTC. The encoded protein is CASSQDPPQGVAYEQYF.

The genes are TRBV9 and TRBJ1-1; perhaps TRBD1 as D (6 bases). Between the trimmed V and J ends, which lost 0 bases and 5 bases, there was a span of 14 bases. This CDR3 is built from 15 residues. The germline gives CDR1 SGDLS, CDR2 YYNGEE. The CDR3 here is CASSVDQGSWTEAFF. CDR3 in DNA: TGTGCCAGCAGCGTAGACCAGGGGAGTTGGACTGAAGCTTTCTTT.

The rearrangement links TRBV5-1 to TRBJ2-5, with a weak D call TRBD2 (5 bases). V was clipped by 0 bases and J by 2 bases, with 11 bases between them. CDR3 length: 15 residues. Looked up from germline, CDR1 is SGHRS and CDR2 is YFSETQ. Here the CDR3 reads CASSLEGGGQETQYF. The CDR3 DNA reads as TGCGCCAGCAGCTTGGAAGGCGGCGGGCAAGAGACCCAGTACTTC.

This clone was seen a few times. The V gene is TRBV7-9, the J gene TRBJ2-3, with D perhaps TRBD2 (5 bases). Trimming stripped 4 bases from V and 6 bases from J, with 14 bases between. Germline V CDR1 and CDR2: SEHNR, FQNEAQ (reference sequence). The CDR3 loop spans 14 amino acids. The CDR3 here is CASSSRDLVDTQYF. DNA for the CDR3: TGTGCCAGCAGCTCCCGGGATCTTGTGGATACGCAGTATTTT.

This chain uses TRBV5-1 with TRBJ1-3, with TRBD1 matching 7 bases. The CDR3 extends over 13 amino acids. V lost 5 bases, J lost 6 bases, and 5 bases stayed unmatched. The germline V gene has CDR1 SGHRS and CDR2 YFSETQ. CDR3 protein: CASRQGQLNTIYF. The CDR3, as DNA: TGCGCCAGCAGACAGGGGCAGCTAAACACCATATATTTT.

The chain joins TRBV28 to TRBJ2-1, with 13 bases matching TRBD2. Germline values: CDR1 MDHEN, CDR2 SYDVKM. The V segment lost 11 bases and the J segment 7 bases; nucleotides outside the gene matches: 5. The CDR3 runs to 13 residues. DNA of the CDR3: TGTGCCTGCTGGACTAGCGGGAGTAATGAGCAGTTCTTC. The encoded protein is CACWTSGSNEQFF.

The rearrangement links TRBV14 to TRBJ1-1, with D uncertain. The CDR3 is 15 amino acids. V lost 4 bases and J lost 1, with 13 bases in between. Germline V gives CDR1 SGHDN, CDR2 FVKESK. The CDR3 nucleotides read TGTGCCAGCAGCCCCCTGAGGGCAGGGAACACTGAAGCTTTCTTT. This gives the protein CASSPLRAGNTEAFF.

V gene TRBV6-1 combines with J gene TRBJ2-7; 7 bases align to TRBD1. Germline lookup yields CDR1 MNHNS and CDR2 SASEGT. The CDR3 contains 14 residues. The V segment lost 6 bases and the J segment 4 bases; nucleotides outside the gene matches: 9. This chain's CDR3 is CASRGQTSFYEQYF. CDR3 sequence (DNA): TGTGCCAGCAGGGGACAGACAAGTTTTTACGAGCAGTACTTC.

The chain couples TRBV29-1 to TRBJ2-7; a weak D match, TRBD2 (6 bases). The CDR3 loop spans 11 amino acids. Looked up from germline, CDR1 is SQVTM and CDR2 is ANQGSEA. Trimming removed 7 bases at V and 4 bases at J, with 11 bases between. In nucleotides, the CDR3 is TGCAGCGCGAAGGAGGGTTACGAGCAGTACTTC. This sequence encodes CSAKEGYEQYF.

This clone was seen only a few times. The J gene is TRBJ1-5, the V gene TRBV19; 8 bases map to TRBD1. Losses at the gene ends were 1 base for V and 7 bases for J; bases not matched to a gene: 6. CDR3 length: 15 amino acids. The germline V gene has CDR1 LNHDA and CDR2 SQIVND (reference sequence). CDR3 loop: CASSIGRTGWQPQHF. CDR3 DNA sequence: TGTGCCAGTAGTATAGGAAGGACAGGGTGGCAGCCCCAGCATTTT.

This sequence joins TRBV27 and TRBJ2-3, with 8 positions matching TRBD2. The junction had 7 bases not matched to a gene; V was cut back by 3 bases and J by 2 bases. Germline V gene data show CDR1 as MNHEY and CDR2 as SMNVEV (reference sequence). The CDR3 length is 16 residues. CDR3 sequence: CASSFEAGAHTDTQYF. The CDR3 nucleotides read TGTGCCAGCAGTTTCGAAGCGGGGGCCCACACAGATACGCAGTATTTT.

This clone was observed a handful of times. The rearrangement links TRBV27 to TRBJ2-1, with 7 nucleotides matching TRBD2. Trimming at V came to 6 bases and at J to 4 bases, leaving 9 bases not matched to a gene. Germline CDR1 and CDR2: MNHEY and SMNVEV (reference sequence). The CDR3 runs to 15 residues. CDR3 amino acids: CASSLRDYPYNEQFF. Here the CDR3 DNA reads TGTGCCAGCAGCCTGCGGGACTACCCATACAATGAGCAGTTCTTC.

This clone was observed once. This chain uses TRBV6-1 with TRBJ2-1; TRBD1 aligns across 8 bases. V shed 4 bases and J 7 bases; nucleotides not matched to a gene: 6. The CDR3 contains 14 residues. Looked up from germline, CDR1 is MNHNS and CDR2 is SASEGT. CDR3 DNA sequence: TGTGCCAGCAGTGTAGAGGACAGGGCAAATGAGCAGTTCTTC. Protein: CASSVEDRANEQFF.